This T cell receptor (beta chain) was retrieved from a study of T cell repertoires in cytomegalovirus infection. V was cut by 3 bases and J by 2 bases, with 16 bases left in between. The CDR3 covers 16 residues. Germline V lookup: CDR1 SGHVS, CDR2 FQNEAQ. This clonotype was counted many times. TCRdb ran MiXCR on the reads and lists one entry per CDR3 protein. Among around 130,000 distinct CDR3 sequences, roughly 9% were seen once, and the ten largest hold roughly a tenth. The origin of this receptor is a human donor in good health (CMV status not recorded). Some clones in this sample may be carry-over from other donors' samples. The sample comprised PBMCs. The chain links TRBV7-8 to TRBJ1-1, with D unresolved. The CDR3 loop is CASSFTGGGGNTEAFF. The CDR3 bases are TGTGCCAGCAGCTTCACGGGAGGAGGAGGAAACACTGAAGCTTTCTTT.